The table lists the clone carrying this T cell receptor beta chain with a few counts. What it recognizes is unknown. The sample belongs to a study of type 1 regulatory T cells. Study-wide context: An in vitro protocol generated T-allo10, a Tr1-enriched, alloantigen-specific CD4 T cell product. Study-wide results and limits: Compared with non-type 1 regulatory T cells, type 1 regulatory T cells showed a more restricted TCR repertoire.

Germline V gives CDR1 LNHDA, CDR2 SQIVND (reference sequence). J was trimmed by 2 bases and V by 1 base; bases with no gene match: 2. This CDR3 has 15 residues. TCRdb analysed the reads with MiXCR anew, one entry per CDR3 protein. The table lists just under 65,000 distinct CDR3 sequences, just under 50% of them singletons. The sequenced sample consisted of cultured non-Tr1 T cells, either the whole culture or a sorted T cell fraction (not recorded which). The chain has TRBV19 and TRBJ1-5, with 7 bases matching TRBD1. The receptor comes from a human donor in good health. CDR3: CASSIAGTGNQPQHF. The CDR3 nucleotides read TGTGCCAGTAGTATAGCCGGGACAGGCAATCAGCCCCAGCATTTT. The full variable domain, its missing parts supplied by reference TRBV19 and TRBJ1-5, is DGGITQSPKYLFRKEGQNVTLSCEQNLNHDAMYWYRQDPGQGLRLIYYSQIVNDFQKGDIAEGYSVSREKKESFPLTVTSAQKNPTAFYLCASSIAGTGNQPQHFGDGTRLSIL.